The clone carrying this T cell receptor beta chain was recorded at least ten times. What it binds is not known. This sample is drawn from a study of T cells after yellow fever vaccination. In the study overall: Preparation of fractions with low cell numbers was performed using SMART-Seq v4 Ultra Low Input. Study-level findings and limits: A small proportion of clonotypes was detected in both the CD4 and CD8 compartments.

TCRdb analysed the 5' RACE reads with MiXCR anew, one entry per CDR3 protein. The sample carries 280,000 or so distinct CDR3 sequences, approximately 10% recorded once. With V trimmed by 5 bases and J by 5 bases, 4 bases remained unmatched. Germline V gene lookup returns CDR1 SGHAT and CDR2 FQNNGV. This CDR3 comprises 14 residues. The clonotype comes from a man aged 18 to 29 who received the YFV17D yellow fever vaccine. The chain combines TRBV11-2 with TRBJ2-1; TRBD1 aligns across 9 bases. The material was CD4+ T cells sorted from PBMCs, obtained 5 days after the yellow fever booster vaccination. CDR3 residues: CASSRQGGNNEQFF. The CDR3 DNA is TGTGCCAGCAGCCGACAGGGGGGGAACAATGAGCAGTTCTTC.